The 22 T cell receptor beta chains presented below share a single source sample, sequenced in a study of PD-1 and CTLA-4 blockade in melanoma. The assay was immunoSEQ multiplex PCR, and TCRdb's table has in-frame clones only and misses some. The table lists almost 30,000 clones, around nine tenths of them singletons. The material sequenced was CD8+ T cells from peripheral blood, taken before anti-PD-1 treatment. These receptor sequences come from a human donor with melanoma.

The genes are TRBV4-2 and TRBJ2-1; 13 bases agree with TRBD2. The germline V gene encodes CDR1 LGHNA and CDR2 YNFKEQ. This CDR3 has 18 amino acids. The junction had 9 bases not matched to a gene; V was cut back by 1 base and J by 6 bases. CDR3: CASSQVGLAGVTGNEQFF. DNA for the CDR3: TGTGCCAGCAGCCAAGTTGGACTAGCGGGAGTTACGGGCAATGAGCAGTTCTTC.

CDR3 amino acids: CASSLRDREGFSNQPQHF. The DNA of the CDR3 is TGTGCCAGCAGCTTAAGGGACAGGGAGGGATTCAGCAATCAGCCCCAGCATTTT. The chain recombines TRBV7-9 with TRBJ1-5; TRBD1 agrees at 9 bases. The CDR3 contains 18 residues. J was trimmed by 1 base and V by 2 bases; bases with no gene match: 9. Germline V gene data show CDR1 as SEHNR and CDR2 as FQNEAQ (reference sequence).

J is TRBJ2-1 and V is TRBV28; tentative D call: TRBD1 (5 bases). Looked up from germline, CDR1 is MDHEN and CDR2 is SYDVKM. Trimming shortened V by 7 bases and J by 4 bases, and 11 bases separated the two germline ends. The CDR3 extends over 13 amino acids. The CDR3 spells CASTLQDYNEQFF. The DNA for the CDR3 is TGTGCCAGCACCCTACAGGATTACAATGAGCAGTTCTTC.

V is TRBV27 and J is TRBJ2-1; 8 bases are shared with TRBD1. V was pared by 7 bases and J by 6 bases, with 8 bases of the junction left unmatched. The CDR3 runs 14 residues. CDR1 is MNHEY and CDR2 is SMNVEV in the germline V gene (reference sequence). CDR3: CASNAGQGRNEQFF. As DNA, the CDR3 is TGTGCCAGCAACGCCGGACAGGGTCGCAATGAGCAGTTCTTC.

This chain connects TRBV5-8 to TRBJ1-1; 9 positions agree with TRBD1. The germline V gene has CDR1 SGHTS and CDR2 YDEGEE. This CDR3 has 15 amino acids. The junction had 5 bases not matched to a gene; V was cut back by 3 bases and J by 2 bases. CDR3 in amino acids: CASSYRTGVNTEAFF. The CDR3 coding sequence is TGTGCCAGCAGCTACCGGACAGGGGTCAACACTGAAGCTTTCTTT.

This chain joins TRBV4-2 and TRBJ2-7; D is possibly TRBD2 (5 bases). The length of the CDR3 is 13 residues. Trimming removed 4 bases at V and 3 bases at J, with 10 bases between. Germline CDR1 and CDR2: LGHNA and YNFKEQ. The CDR3 bases are TGTGCCAGCAGCCCGCCAGAGGGCTACGAGCAGTACTTC. Residues: CASSPPEGYEQYF.

The chain couples TRBV4-1 to TRBJ2-1; the D is unclear. Germline lookup yields CDR1 MGHRA and CDR2 YSYEKL. V lost 0 bases to trimming and J lost 9 bases, with 12 bases between them. The CDR3 is made up of 14 amino acids. CDR3 coding DNA: TGCGCCAGCAGCCAAGATGAAGGAGTTGCTGAGCAGTTCTTC. Amino acid sequence: CASSQDEGVAEQFF.

This clone was recorded a few times. At one boundary the junction diverges from the germline segment, which might be a read error. The V and J genes are TRBV5-8 and TRBJ2-5, with 8 bases identical to TRBD2. Germline loops: CDR1 SGHTS, CDR2 YDEGEE. The length of the CDR3 is 15 residues. CDR3 in DNA: TGTGCCAGCAGTTTGGGACTAGATTCCCAAGAGACCCAGTACTTC. Residues: CASSLGLDSQETQYF.

The count of this clone is one. The V and J genes are TRBV2 and TRBJ2-3, with 7 bases identical to TRBD2. In germline, CDR1 is SNHLY, CDR2 FYNNEI. V was pared by 8 bases and J by 0 bases, with 5 bases of the junction left unmatched. The CDR3 is 14 residues long. CDR3 residues: CASCPGGSTDTQYF. In nucleotides, the CDR3 is TGTGCCAGCTGCCCGGGGGGAAGCACAGATACGCAGTATTTT.

V usage is TRBV5-8 and J usage is TRBJ1-4; D is perhaps TRBD1 (6 bases). The CDR3 contains 15 residues. CDR1 and CDR2 from the germline V gene are SGHTS and YDEGEE. Trimming cost V 1 base and J 5 bases, with 12 bases left between them. CDR3 loop: CASSLRRDINEKLFF. The CDR3 DNA reads as TGTGCCAGCAGCTTGCGACGGGACATAAATGAAAAACTGTTTTTT.

The chain is built from TRBV27 and TRBJ1-1; D may be TRBD1 (5 bases). The CDR3 is made up of 16 amino acids. Deletions cut 6 bases from V and 0 bases from J, with 17 bases between. CDR1 is MNHEY and CDR2 is SMNVEV in the germline V gene (reference sequence). This CDR3 is CASRDVGGLMNTEAFF. Written as DNA, the CDR3 is TGTGCCAGCAGAGACGTTGGGGGATTGATGAACACTGAAGCTTTCTTT.

The V and J genes are TRBV7-9 and TRBJ2-3; TRBD1 is a possible D gene (7 bases). This CDR3 has 20 residues. Germline CDR1 is SEHNR and CDR2 is FQNEAQ (reference sequence). Trimming stripped 5 bases from V and 4 bases from J, with 31 bases between. In DNA form, the CDR3 reads TGTGCCAGCAGCAACCGGGACAGTGATGCTATGTTGCGGGGCGCAGATACGCAGTATTTT. As protein: CASSNRDSDAMLRGADTQYF.

The V call is TRBV5-8, the J call TRBJ2-7, with 8 bases matching TRBD2. V was pared by 2 bases and J by 7 bases, with 5 bases of the junction left unmatched. The CDR3 covers 13 residues. CDR1 is SGHTS, CDR2 YDEGEE, per germline. The CDR3 sequence is CASSFGGGWEQYF. CDR3 sequence (DNA): TGTGCCAGCAGCTTCGGCGGGGGGTGGGAGCAGTACTTC.

The chain's CDR3 is CASNLGREGYNEQFF. The CDR3 DNA sequence: TGTGCCAGTAACCTGGGGCGGGAGGGGTACAATGAGCAGTTCTTC. The chain carries TRBV19 and TRBJ2-1; 9 nucleotides match TRBD2. The CDR3 sequence is 15 residues long. CDR1 and CDR2 from the germline V gene are LNHDA and SQIVND (reference sequence). Trimming took 7 bases from V and 4 from J; bases not matched to a gene: 8.

In its sample, this clone was seen once. The genes are TRBV27 and TRBJ2-1; TRBD1 matches 9 bases. After removal of 0 bases from V and 3 bases from J, the junction contained 3 bases not matched to a gene. The CDR3 contains 16 residues. Germline V gene lookup returns CDR1 MNHEY and CDR2 SMNVEV (reference sequence). CDR3 nucleotide sequence: TGTGCCAGCAGTTTATCAGACAGGGGGATCTACAATGAGCAGTTCTTC. Its protein product is CASSLSDRGIYNEQFF.

This rearrangement joins TRBV10-3 to TRBJ2-3; TRBD1 is a possible D gene (6 bases). The CDR3 contains 15 residues. V lost 4 bases to trimming and J lost 0 bases, with 11 bases between them. CDR1 and CDR2 from the germline V gene are ENHRY and SYGVKD. The DNA for the CDR3 is TGTGCCATCAGTGGCCGGGACATTAGCACAGATACGCAGTATTTT. Translation: CAISGRDISTDTQYF.

The chain recombines TRBV13 with TRBJ2-5; D possibly uses TRBD1 or TRBD2 (5 bases each). This CDR3 is 17 amino acids long. With 5 bases removed from V and 1 base from J, the gap between germline ends came to 20 bases. Germline CDR1 PRHDT, CDR2 FYEKMQ (reference sequence). This CDR3 is CASSPRDRGGGQETQYF. The CDR3 bases are TGTGCCAGCAGCCCCCGGGATAGGGGTGGCGGCCAAGAGACCCAGTACTTC.

The rearrangement links TRBV19 to TRBJ1-5; D perhaps matches TRBD1 (6 bases). Deletions cut 0 bases from V and 4 bases from J, with 7 bases between. Germline V gene data show CDR1 as LNHDA and CDR2 as SQIVND (reference sequence). The CDR3 length is 14 residues. CDR3 nucleotides: TGTGCCAGTAGTATAGAGCAGGGGAATCAGCCCCAGCATTTT. As protein: CASSIEQGNQPQHF.

The CDR3 DNA sequence: TGTGCCAGCAGCTTAGGGGAGAACACTGAAGCTTTCTTT. Protein sequence: CASSLGENTEAFF. The chain is built from TRBV7-3 and TRBJ1-1; D call uncertain. V was pared by 2 bases and J by 1 base, with 5 bases between. Germline V gene data show CDR1 as SGHTA and CDR2 as FQGTGA. This CDR3 has 13 amino acids.

In this sample, this clone turned up once. V gene TRBV19 combines with J gene TRBJ1-1; weak D call: TRBD1 (6 bases). CDR1 and CDR2 from the germline V gene are LNHDA and SQIVND (reference sequence). This CDR3 has 15 residues. V was clipped by 7 bases and J by 1 base, with 16 bases between them. The CDR3 bases are TGTGCCAGTACCTTCACAGGGTCGGGGAACACTGAAGCTTTCTTT. Translating gives CASTFTGSGNTEAFF.

The J gene is TRBJ1-5, the V gene TRBV19; D remains ambiguous. The V gene's germline CDR1 is LNHDA and CDR2 SQIVND (reference sequence). The CDR3 spans 15 residues. V was shortened by 1 base and J by 0 bases, with 7 bases between the two germline ends. The CDR3 DNA reads as TGTGCCAGTAGTATAGTTGATGTTAGCAATCAGCCCCAGCATTTT. It encodes CASSIVDVSNQPQHF. Drawing the rest from reference TRBV19 and TRBJ1-5, the complete variable domain is DGGITQSPKYLFRKEGQNVTLSCEQNLNHDAMYWYRQDPGQGLRLIYYSQIVNDFQKGDIAEGYSVSREKKESFPLTVTSAQKNPTAFYLCASSIVDVSNQPQHFGDGTRLSIL.

The chain links TRBV2 to TRBJ2-5, with TRBD2 matching 8 bases. The germline V gene encodes CDR1 SNHLY and CDR2 FYNNEI. This CDR3 comprises 21 residues. After removal of 3 bases from V and 0 bases from J, the junction contained 21 bases not matched to a gene. The CDR3 DNA reads TGTGCCAGCAGTGAGTCCGACCCTTCGAAAATAGCGGGGAAGTACCAAGAGACCCAGTACTTC. Amino acid sequence: CASSESDPSKIAGKYQETQYF.